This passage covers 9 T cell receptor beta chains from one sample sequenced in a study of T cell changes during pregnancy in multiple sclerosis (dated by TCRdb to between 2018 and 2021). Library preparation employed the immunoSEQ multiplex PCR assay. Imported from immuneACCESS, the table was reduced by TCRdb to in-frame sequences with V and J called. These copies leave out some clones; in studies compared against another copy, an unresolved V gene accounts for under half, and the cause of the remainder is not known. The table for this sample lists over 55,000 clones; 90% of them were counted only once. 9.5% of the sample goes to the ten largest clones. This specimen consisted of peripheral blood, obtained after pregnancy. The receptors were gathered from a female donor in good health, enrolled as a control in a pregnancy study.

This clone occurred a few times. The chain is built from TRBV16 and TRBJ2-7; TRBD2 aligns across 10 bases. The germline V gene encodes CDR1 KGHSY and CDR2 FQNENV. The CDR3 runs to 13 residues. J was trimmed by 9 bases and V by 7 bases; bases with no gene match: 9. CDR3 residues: CASKPLAGPTQYF. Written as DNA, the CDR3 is TGTGCCAGCAAGCCACTAGCGGGGCCCACGCAGTACTTC.

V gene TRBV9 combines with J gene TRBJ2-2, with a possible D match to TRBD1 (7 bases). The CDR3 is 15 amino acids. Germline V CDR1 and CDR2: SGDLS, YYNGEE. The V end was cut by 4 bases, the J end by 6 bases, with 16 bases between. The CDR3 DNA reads TGTGCCAGCAGCCCAGTGGAGGGGGCGCCCGGGGAGCTGTTTTTT. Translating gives CASSPVEGAPGELFF.

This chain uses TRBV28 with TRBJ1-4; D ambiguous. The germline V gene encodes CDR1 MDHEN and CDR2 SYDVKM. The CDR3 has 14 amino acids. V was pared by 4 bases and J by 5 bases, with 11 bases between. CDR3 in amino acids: CASSSPTSNEKLFF. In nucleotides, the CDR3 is TGTGCCAGCAGTTCCCCTACCTCAAATGAAAAACTGTTTTTT.

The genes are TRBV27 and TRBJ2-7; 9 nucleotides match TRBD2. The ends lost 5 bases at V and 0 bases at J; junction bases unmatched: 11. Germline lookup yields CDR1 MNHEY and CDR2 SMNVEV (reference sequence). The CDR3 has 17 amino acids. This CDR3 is CASSGGAGGSSSYEQYF. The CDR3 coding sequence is TGTGCCAGCAGTGGGGGAGCGGGAGGTTCCAGCTCCTACGAGCAGTACTTC.

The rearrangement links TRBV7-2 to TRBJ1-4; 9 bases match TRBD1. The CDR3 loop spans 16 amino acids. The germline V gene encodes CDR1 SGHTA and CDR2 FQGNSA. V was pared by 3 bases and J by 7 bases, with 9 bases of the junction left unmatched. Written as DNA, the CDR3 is TGTGCCAGCAGCTTCTTAGGGGGACAGGGAAGTGAAAAACTGTTTTTT. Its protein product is CASSFLGGQGSEKLFF. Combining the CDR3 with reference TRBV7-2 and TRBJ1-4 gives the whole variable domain GAGVSQSPSNKVTEKGKDVELRCDPISGHTALYWYRQSLGQGLEFLIYFQGNSAPDKSGLPSDRFSAERTGGSVSTLTIQRTQQEDSAVYLCASSFLGGQGSEKLFFGSGTQLSVL.

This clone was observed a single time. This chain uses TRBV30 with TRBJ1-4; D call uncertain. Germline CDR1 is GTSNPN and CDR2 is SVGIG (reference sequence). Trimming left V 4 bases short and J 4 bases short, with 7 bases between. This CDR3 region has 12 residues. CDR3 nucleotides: TGTGCCTGGATGGCCCTTAATGAAAAACTGTTTTTT. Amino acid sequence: CAWMALNEKLFF. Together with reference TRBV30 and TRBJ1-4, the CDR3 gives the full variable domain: SQTIHQWPATLVQPVGSPLSLECTVEGTSNPNLYWYRQAAGRGLQLLFYSVGIGQISSEVPQNLSASRPQDRQFILSSKKLLLSDSGFYLCAWMALNEKLFFGSGTQLSVL.

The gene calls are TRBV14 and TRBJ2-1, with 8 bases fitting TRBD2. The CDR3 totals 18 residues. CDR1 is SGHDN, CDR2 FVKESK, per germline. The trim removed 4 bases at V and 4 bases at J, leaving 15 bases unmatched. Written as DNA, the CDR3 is TGTGCCAGCAGCCCAGTGGAGCGGGAGTTGGGGTGGTACAATGAGCAGTTCTTC. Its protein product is CASSPVERELGWYNEQFF.

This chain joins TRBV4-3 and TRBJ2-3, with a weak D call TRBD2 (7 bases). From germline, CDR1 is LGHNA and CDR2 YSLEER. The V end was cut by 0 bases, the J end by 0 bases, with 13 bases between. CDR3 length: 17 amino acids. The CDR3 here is CASSQEVAGASTDTQYF. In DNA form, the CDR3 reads TGCGCCAGCAGCCAAGAGGTGGCGGGGGCTAGCACAGATACGCAGTATTTT.

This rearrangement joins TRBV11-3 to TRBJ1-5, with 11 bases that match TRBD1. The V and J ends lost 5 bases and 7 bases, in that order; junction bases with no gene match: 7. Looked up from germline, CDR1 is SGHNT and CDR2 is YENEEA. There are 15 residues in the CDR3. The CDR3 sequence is CASSAGTGGPQPQHF. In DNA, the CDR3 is TGTGCCAGCAGCGCCGGGACAGGGGGTCCCCAGCCCCAGCATTTT. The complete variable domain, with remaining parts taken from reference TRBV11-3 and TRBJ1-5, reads EAGVVQSPRYKIIEKKQPVAFWCNPISGHNTLYWYLQNLGQGPELLIRYENEEAVDDSQLPKDRFSAERLKGVDSTLKIQPAELGDSAVYLCASSAGTGGPQPQHFGDGTRLSIL.